The 20 T cell receptor beta chains listed next were all sequenced from one sample in a study of control samples from healthy donors and cancer patients. Method: immunoSEQ multiplex PCR; TCRdb's copy keeps in-frame clones and lacks some. The sample has about 98,000 clones; about 90% are singletons. Material: blood. The receptor source for this set is a woman between 18 and 29 years old in good health.

V is TRBV7-9 and J is TRBJ1-1; D ambiguous. This CDR3 has 11 residues. CDR1 and CDR2 from the germline V gene are SEHNR and FQNEAQ (reference sequence). Trimming removed 4 bases from V and 1 base from J, with 1 base in between. The CDR3, as DNA: TGTGCCAGCAGCTCGAACACTGAAGCTTTCTTT. Translating it yields CASSSNTEAFF.

The CDR3 sequence: CASRDGLRGVTQYF. The CDR3 region has the DNA TGTGCCAGCAGGGACGGTCTAAGGGGAGTGACCCAGTACTTC. The chain carries TRBV6-5 and TRBJ2-5; TRBD1 or TRBD2 may be the D gene (5 bases each). The CDR3 has 14 amino acids. Germline-derived CDR1 and CDR2 are MNHEY and SVGAGI. V shed 6 bases and J shed 7 bases, with 18 bases lying between them.

This rearrangement joins TRBV11-2 to TRBJ2-3; the match to TRBD2 covers 8 bases. Trimming cost V 5 bases and J 0 bases; bases outside gene matches: 7. Germline CDR1 is SGHAT and CDR2 is FQNNGV. The CDR3 loop spans 16 amino acids. This CDR3 is CASSQGLAQSTDTQYF. The CDR3 nucleotides are TGTGCCAGCAGCCAAGGACTAGCACAAAGCACAGATACGCAGTATTTT.

This clone appeared a single time. The genes are TRBV5-1 and TRBJ2-7; 9 positions agree with TRBD1. CDR1 and CDR2 (germline): SGHRS, YFSETQ. The CDR3 loop spans 20 amino acids. V trimming: 0 bases; J trimming: 4 bases; junction bases outside the gene matches: 20. The CDR3 reads CASSLVKPGQGRSGPYEQYF. The CDR3 DNA follows: TGCGCCAGCAGCTTGGTAAAACCGGGACAGGGTCGGTCGGGGCCTTACGAGCAGTACTTC. The complete variable domain, with remaining parts taken from reference TRBV5-1 and TRBJ2-7, reads KAGVTQTPRYLIKTRGQQVTLSCSPISGHRSVSWYQQTPGQGLQFLFEYFSETQRNKGNFPGRFSGRQFSNSRSEMNVSTLELGDSALYLCASSLVKPGQGRSGPYEQYFGPGTRLTVT.

The chain employs TRBV5-6 and TRBJ2-1; 7 bases are shared with TRBD2. The CDR3 has 14 residues. Looked up from germline, CDR1 is SGHDT and CDR2 is YYEEEE. V lost 6 bases, J lost 5 bases, and 8 bases stayed unmatched. CDR3 nucleotides: TGTGCCAGCAAAGTCCTAGCGGTTAACAATGAGCAGTTCTTC. Encoded protein: CASKVLAVNNEQFF.

In regard to this clone: One end of the junction does not line up with germline, which may come from a read error. This CDR3 is CANSSGGGSQPQHF. The DNA of the CDR3 is TGTGCCAACAGTTCAGGGGGGGGCAGTCAGCCCCAGCATTTT. The chain combines TRBV27 with TRBJ1-5; 7 nucleotides agree with TRBD1. The CDR3 loop spans 14 amino acids. Germline V gives CDR1 MNHEY, CDR2 SMNVEV (reference sequence).

The chain carries TRBV19 and TRBJ1-6, with 9 nucleotides matching TRBD1. Germline CDR1 is LNHDA and CDR2 is SQIVND (reference sequence). This CDR3 has 17 residues. The V and J ends lost 6 bases and 0 bases, in that order; junction bases with no gene match: 6. The CDR3 sequence: CASRGTGISSYNSPLHF. The CDR3 DNA is TGTGCCAGTAGGGGGACAGGGATCAGCTCCTATAATTCACCCCTCCACTTT.

This sequence joins TRBV11-3 and TRBJ1-1, with D unresolved. The CDR3 extends over 14 amino acids. Germline V gives CDR1 SGHNT, CDR2 YENEEA. V was clipped by 1 base and J by 0 bases, with 6 bases between them. The chain's CDR3 is CASSLAPVNTEAFF. The CDR3 DNA follows: TGTGCCAGCAGCTTAGCCCCAGTGAACACTGAAGCTTTCTTT.

The chain links TRBV6-5 to TRBJ2-3; no definite D call. This CDR3 contains 13 residues. Germline lookup yields CDR1 MNHEY and CDR2 SVGAGI. The germline V and J ends were trimmed by 0 bases and 1 base, with 2 bases remaining between them. The CDR3 here is CASSYSGTDTQYF. Here the CDR3 DNA reads TGTGCCAGCAGTTACTCTGGCACAGATACGCAGTATTTT.

The chain links TRBV14 to TRBJ2-7; 9 bases align to TRBD2. This CDR3 has 15 amino acids. In germline, CDR1 is SGHDN, CDR2 FVKESK. The ends lost 2 bases at V and 2 bases at J; junction bases unmatched: 4. The CDR3 reads CASSQSLAGPYEQYF. CDR3 nucleotides: TGTGCCAGCAGCCAATCCCTAGCGGGACCCTACGAGCAGTACTTC.

In this sample, this clone turned up a few times. This chain connects TRBV5-1 to TRBJ2-3; 8 bases map to TRBD2. The CDR3 totals 15 residues. V gave up 2 bases and J gave up 4 bases; unmatched junction bases: 6. Germline assignment: CDR1 SGHRS and CDR2 YFSETQ. CDR3 sequence reads: CASSLQRERADTQYF. As DNA, the CDR3 is TGCGCCAGCAGCTTACAGCGGGAGAGGGCAGATACGCAGTATTTT.

The J gene is TRBJ2-3, the V gene TRBV5-6; D gene uncertain. This CDR3 has 14 residues. Germline V gene data show CDR1 as SGHDT and CDR2 as YYEEEE. Deletions cut 3 bases from V and 1 base from J, with 9 bases between. The CDR3 nucleotides are TGTGCCAGCAGCTACCGCTCGCGCACAGATACGCAGTATTTT. Translation gives CASSYRSRTDTQYF.

This clone was found once. This chain joins TRBV2 and TRBJ2-3, with 8 nucleotides matching TRBD1. The CDR3 is 14 amino acids. J gave up 3 bases and V 5 bases, and 4 bases lay outside the gene matches. Germline values: CDR1 SNHLY, CDR2 FYNNEI. In nucleotides, the CDR3 is TGTGCCAGCAGTCGACAGGGGTTGACAGATACGCAGTATTTT. Its protein product is CASSRQGLTDTQYF.

The chain joins TRBV28 to TRBJ1-4, with D unresolved. The CDR3 is 12 amino acids. The germline CDR1 and CDR2 sequences are MDHEN and SYDVKM. Trimming removed 1 base from V and 7 bases from J, with 4 bases in between. The chain's CDR3 is CASSLLLEKLFF. The CDR3 nucleotides read TGTGCCAGCAGTTTATTGCTTGAAAAACTGTTTTTT.

This sequence joins TRBV13 and TRBJ1-2; D possibly corresponds to TRBD1 (6 bases). The CDR3 contains 15 residues. CDR1 and CDR2 (germline): PRHDT, FYEKMQ (reference sequence). Trimming shortened V by 0 bases and J by 3 bases, and 11 bases separated the two germline ends. DNA of the CDR3: TGTGCCAGCAGCTTAGGCCTGGGGGCGGACTATGGCTACACCTTC. This gives the protein CASSLGLGADYGYTF.

The rearrangement links TRBV27 to TRBJ1-4; no clear D gene. CDR1 MNHEY and CDR2 SMNVEV come from the germline V gene (reference sequence). CDR3 length: 14 residues. Between the trimmed V and J ends, which lost 5 bases and 8 bases, there was a span of 15 bases. Here the CDR3 reads CASSIREHGEKLFF. CDR3 nucleotide sequence: TGTGCCAGCAGTATCCGGGAACATGGGGAAAAACTGTTTTTT.

This clone occurred a few times. The rearrangement links TRBV7-9 to TRBJ1-4; D perhaps matches TRBD1 (5 bases). The CDR3 covers 19 residues. Germline lookup yields CDR1 SEHNR and CDR2 FQNEAQ (reference sequence). V was trimmed by 1 base and J by 0 bases, leaving 18 bases between them. The chain's CDR3 is CASSLGTLRGGATNEKLFF. The CDR3 DNA reads TGTGCCAGCAGCTTAGGCACCCTTCGGGGGGGTGCAACTAATGAAAAACTGTTTTTT.

V and J are TRBV27 and TRBJ1-1, with no clear D. With 5 bases removed from V and 0 bases from J, the gap between germline ends came to 10 bases. Germline V gene data show CDR1 as MNHEY and CDR2 as SMNVEV (reference sequence). The CDR3 length is 14 residues. CDR3 DNA: TGTGCCAGCAGTATGTACCCGGTGAACACTGAAGCTTTCTTT. The encoded protein is CASSMYPVNTEAFF.

The gene calls are TRBV4-1 and TRBJ2-1; D is undetermined. With 1 base removed from V and 12 bases from J, the gap between germline ends came to 19 bases. The length of the CDR3 is 15 residues. CDR1 is MGHRA, CDR2 YSYEKL, per germline. The CDR3 DNA sequence: TGCGCCAGCAGCCAAGTCAGTTCGACCTTCAATCCGCAGTTCTTC. Translating it yields CASSQVSSTFNPQFF.

The chain combines TRBV11-2 with TRBJ1-1; D remains ambiguous. Germline V gene lookup returns CDR1 SGHAT and CDR2 FQNNGV. V gave up 1 base and J gave up 4 bases, with 10 bases separating them. The CDR3 loop spans 14 amino acids. DNA of the CDR3: TGTGCCAGCAGCTTAGTTCGGACCCCCACTGAAGCTTTCTTT. It encodes CASSLVRTPTEAFF.